These T cell receptor beta chains were read from a single sample in a study of vaccination and CD4 T cells after COVID-19. MiXCR, run by TCRdb on the PCR reads, gives a single entry per CDR3 protein. The table includes about 20,000 distinct CDR3 sequences, 58% detected once. The sample consisted of CD4+ T cells from blood, taken before SARS-CoV-2 vaccination. These receptors originate from a human donor who had recovered from COVID-19. CDR3s include the opening cysteine and the closing phenylalanine or tryptophan. The order of the fields is J gene, V gene, CDR3 protein.

J: TRBJ2-3; V: TRBV6-1; CDR3: CASSLRQSTDTQYF
J: TRBJ1-6; V: TRBV7-6; CDR3: CASSLDPPGTGGSPLHF
J: TRBJ2-7; V: TRBV20-1; CDR3: CSARAQPGTSGFYEQYF
J: TRBJ1-2; V: TRBV5-4; CDR3: CASSPWGSHYGYTF
J: TRBJ2-5; V: TRBV24-1; CDR3: CATSEKGAGETQYF
J: TRBJ1-6; V: TRBV14; CDR3: CASSRSTGGSYSPLHF
J: TRBJ1-5; V: TRBV20-1; CDR3: CSAKRSPGTARLNSNQPQHF
J: TRBJ2-7; V: TRBV28; CDR3: CASSSPYYEQYF
J: TRBJ1-4; V: TRBV19; CDR3: CASISTGANEKLFF
J: TRBJ1-6; V: TRBV6-1; CDR3: CASTITSRTGTSPLHF
J: TRBJ2-4; V: TRBV2; CDR3: CASSVGLAGDLRNIQYF
J: TRBJ2-5; V: TRBV5-4; CDR3: CASSEGTSGNQETQYF
J: TRBJ2-3; V: TRBV20-1; CDR3: CSARVQGAYTQYF
J: TRBJ2-5; V: TRBV20-1; CDR3: CSAIWAEKETQYF
J: TRBJ2-5; V: TRBV7-2; CDR3: CASSRGGKDKETQYF
J: TRBJ1-5; V: TRBV20-1; CDR3: CSARWEGMKPQHF
J: TRBJ1-5; V: TRBV7-8; CDR3: CASSSDTHQPQHF
J: TRBJ2-2; V: TRBV20-1; CDR3: CSAVLAGGTGELFF
J: TRBJ1-1; V: TRBV20-1; CDR3: CSARTGNTEAFF
J: TRBJ2-7; V: TRBV7-3; CDR3: CASSLLAGGFEQYF
J: TRBJ2-2; V: TRBV11-3; CDR3: CASSLAGGTGELFF
J: TRBJ2-2; V: TRBV3-1; CDR3: CASSQERLVGELFF
J: TRBJ2-3; V: TRBV10-1; CDR3: CASSAYGTDTQYF
J: TRBJ2-3; V: TRBV7-2; CDR3: CASSLEVAGTSRYF
J: TRBJ2-3; V: TRBV20-1; CDR3: CSANPTPTKTNTDTQYF
J: TRBJ1-5; V: TRBV15; CDR3: CATSRDQQGRQPQHF
J: TRBJ2-2; V: TRBV2; CDR3: CASSERQGGTGELFF
J: TRBJ2-7; V: TRBV7-9; CDR3: CASSLGGLGQGLQEGVYEQYF
J: TRBJ1-1; V: TRBV7-2; CDR3: CASSLAPRSEAFF
J: TRBJ1-5; V: TRBV6-1; CDR3: CASSNRGGNRPQHF
J: TRBJ2-7; V: TRBV25-1; CDR3: CASIGKYEQYF
J: TRBJ2-5; V: TRBV6-5; CDR3: CASSYARPLLEETQYF
J: TRBJ1-2; V: TRBV28; CDR3: CASHASSRYGYTF
J: TRBJ2-3; V: TRBV25-1; CDR3: CASRAVGERTDTQYF
J: TRBJ2-7; V: TRBV7-9; CDR3: CASSLQDVYEQYF
J: TRBJ2-3; V: TRBV6-5; CDR3: CASSYSSSGRTDTQYF
J: TRBJ2-7; V: TRBV6-2/TRBV6-3; CDR3: CASVLTGTYEQYF
J: TRBJ1-3; V: TRBV6-5; CDR3: CASSYPGTGGNTIYF
J: TRBJ1-2; V: TRBV5-6; CDR3: CASSSDRGNYGHTF
J: TRBJ1-1; V: TRBV20-1; CDR3: CSARTDGEAFF
J: TRBJ2-1; V: TRBV11-3; CDR3: CASSLLATTDNEQFF
J: TRBJ2-1; V: TRBV20-1; CDR3: CSAILGLAGSEQFF
J: TRBJ1-2; V: TRBV5-1; CDR3: CASSLYRPANYGYTF
J: TRBJ1-6; V: TRBV7-2; CDR3: CASSLAHSNSPLHF
J: TRBJ2-7; V: TRBV20-1; CDR3: CSARDLGPQGPTYEQYF
J: TRBJ2-7; V: TRBV6-5; CDR3: CASSYSTGLAGGSYEQYF